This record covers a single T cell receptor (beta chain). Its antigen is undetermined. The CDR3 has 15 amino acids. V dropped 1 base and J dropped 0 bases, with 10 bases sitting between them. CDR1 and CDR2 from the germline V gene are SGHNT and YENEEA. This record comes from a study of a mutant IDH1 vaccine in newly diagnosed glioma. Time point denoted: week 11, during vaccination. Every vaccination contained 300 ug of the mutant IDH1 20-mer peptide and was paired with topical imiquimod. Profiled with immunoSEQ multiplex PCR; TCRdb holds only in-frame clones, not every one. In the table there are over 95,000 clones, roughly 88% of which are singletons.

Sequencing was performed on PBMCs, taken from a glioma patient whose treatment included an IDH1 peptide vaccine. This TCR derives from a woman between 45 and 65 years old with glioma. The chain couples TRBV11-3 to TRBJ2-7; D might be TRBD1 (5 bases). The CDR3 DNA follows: TGTGCCAGCAGCTTAGGGCCGGACACCTCCTACGAGCAGTACTTC. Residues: CASSLGPDTSYEQYF. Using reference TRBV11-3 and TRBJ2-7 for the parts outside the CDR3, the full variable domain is EAGVVQSPRYKIIEKKQPVAFWCNPISGHNTLYWYLQNLGQGPELLIRYENEEAVDDSQLPKDRFSAERLKGVDSTLKIQPAELGDSAVYLCASSLGPDTSYEQYFGPGTRLTVT.